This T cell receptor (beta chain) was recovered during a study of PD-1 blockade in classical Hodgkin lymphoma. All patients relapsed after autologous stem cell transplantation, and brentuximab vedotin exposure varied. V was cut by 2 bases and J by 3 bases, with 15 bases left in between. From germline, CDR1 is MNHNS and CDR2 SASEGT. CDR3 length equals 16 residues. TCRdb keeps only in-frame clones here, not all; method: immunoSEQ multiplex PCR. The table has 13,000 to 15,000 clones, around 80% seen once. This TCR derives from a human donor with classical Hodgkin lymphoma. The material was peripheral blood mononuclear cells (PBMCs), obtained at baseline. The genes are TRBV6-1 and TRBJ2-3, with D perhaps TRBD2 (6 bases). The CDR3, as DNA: TGTGCCAGCAGTGAATTACCGGGGGTGAAAACAGATACGCAGTATTTT. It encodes CASSELPGVKTDTQYF.